The clone carrying this T cell receptor beta chain was observed a few times. Its antigen is currently unknown. These data come from a study of CD8 T cells in ankylosing spondylitis. Study findings and constraints: Those disease-linked clones were CD8+; they were also relatively rare in peripheral blood. Typical of ankylosing spondylitis blood, it appeared, was a TCR beta motif of about eight highly homologous variants.

Quantitative 5'-RACE with molecular barcodes was used to make the TCR beta libraries. Via MiXCR, TCRdb re-called the 5' RACE reads, giving one row per CDR3 protein. The table lists over 400,000 distinct CDR3 sequences, roughly 27% of them singletons. This CDR3 spans 14 amino acids. The V gene lost 0 bases and the J gene lost 8 bases, with 8 bases spanning the gap. Germline CDR1 and CDR2: MGHRA and YSYEKL. Sequences were obtained from blood, either unsorted or a sorted T cell fraction (not recorded which). The TCR was taken from a male donor with ankylosing spondylitis. The chain joins TRBV4-1 to TRBJ1-6; no clear D gene. The CDR3 region is CASSQDRRYSPLHF. The CDR3 DNA reads TGCGCCAGCAGCCAAGATAGGAGGTATTCACCCCTCCACTTT.